These T cell receptor beta chains were read from a single sample in a study of T cell repertoires in cytomegalovirus infection. For these TCRs, the target antigens are not known. TCRdb re-analysed the reads in MiXCR, keeping a single row per CDR3 protein. The sample yields roughly 920,000 distinct CDR3 sequences, roughly 31% seen once. The sample here was cultured CD8+ T cells from PBMCs, taken from culture after CMV antigen stimulation. All receptors derive from a human donor in good health (CMV status not recorded). Some clones in this sample may be carry-over from other donors' samples. Both conserved end residues are part of each CDR3. The order of the fields is D gene, V gene, J gene, clone size, CDR3 protein, CDR3 DNA. D genes are given only for firm matches. Rows may omit the clone size; those that give it use once, few, many or a size class.

d_call: TRBD2
v_call: TRBV20-1
j_call: TRBJ2-3
clone_size: .
cdr3_aa: CSATNYVERGPGTDTQYF
cdr3_nt: TGCAGTGCTACGAACTACGTTGAGCGGGGGCCGGGGACAGATACGCAGTATTTT

d_call: TRBD1
v_call: TRBV19
j_call: TRBJ1-2
clone_size: .
cdr3_aa: CASSRGRGGEGYTF
cdr3_nt: TGTGCCAGTAGCCGCGGCAGGGGGGGTGAGGGCTACACCTTC

d_call: .
v_call: TRBV6-2/TRBV6-3
j_call: TRBJ1-1
clone_size: few
cdr3_aa: CATFSGMANTEAFF
cdr3_nt: TGTGCCACCTTTTCGGGGATGGCGAACACTGAAGCTTTCTTT

d_call: .
v_call: TRBV4-1
j_call: TRBJ2-1
clone_size: many
cdr3_aa: CASSQGLDRRGEQFF
cdr3_nt: TGCGCCAGCAGCCAAGGTCTTGATAGGCGTGGTGAGCAGTTCTTC

d_call: .
v_call: TRBV2
j_call: TRBJ2-3
clone_size: .
cdr3_aa: CASSEALLRGPSTDTQYF
cdr3_nt: TGTGCCAGCAGTGAAGCGCTTTTGCGGGGGCCCTCCACAGATACGCAGTATTTT

d_call: .
v_call: TRBV7-5
j_call: TRBJ2-7
clone_size: .
cdr3_aa: CISVSEAGSSGSTYEQYF
cdr3_nt: .

d_call: .
v_call: TRBV7-9
j_call: TRBJ1-2
clone_size: few
cdr3_aa: CASSSGTLGYTF
cdr3_nt: TGTGCCAGCAGCTCCGGGACACTTGGCTACACCTTC

d_call: TRBD1
v_call: TRBV4-2
j_call: TRBJ1-2
clone_size: many
cdr3_aa: CASSQVARGRHYGYTF
cdr3_nt: TGTGCCAGCAGCCAAGTGGCCAGGGGGCGGCACTATGGCTACACCTTC

d_call: .
v_call: TRBV2
j_call: TRBJ1-2
clone_size: .
cdr3_aa: CASPGLANGYTF
cdr3_nt: TGTGCCAGTCCGGGCCTCGCCAATGGCTACACCTTC

d_call: .
v_call: TRBV4-2
j_call: TRBJ2-1
clone_size: .
cdr3_aa: CASSRGTTNEQFF
cdr3_nt: TGTGCCAGCAGCCGTGGGACAACTAATGAGCAGTTCTTC

d_call: TRBD2
v_call: TRBV27
j_call: TRBJ2-5
clone_size: .
cdr3_aa: CASSLRGAASGDGKTQYF
cdr3_nt: TGTGCCAGCAGTTTGAGGGGGGCGGCTAGCGGGGATGGGAAGACCCAGTACTTC

d_call: TRBD1
v_call: TRBV6-5
j_call: TRBJ2-6
clone_size: few
cdr3_aa: CASSYGVLGTGGANVLTF
cdr3_nt: TGTGCCAGCAGTTACGGGGTTTTAGGGACAGGAGGGGCCAACGTCCTGACTTTC

d_call: .
v_call: TRBV7-6
j_call: TRBJ1-5
clone_size: many
cdr3_aa: CASSLGEVRGPQHF
cdr3_nt: TGTGCCAGCAGCTTAGGGGAAGTCAGGGGGCCCCAGCATTTT

d_call: .
v_call: TRBV29-1
j_call: TRBJ2-4
clone_size: .
cdr3_aa: CSVEVGGKNIQYF
cdr3_nt: TGCAGCGTTGAAGTAGGCGGCAAAAACATTCAGTACTTC

d_call: TRBD2
v_call: TRBV12-3/TRBV12-4
j_call: TRBJ2-3
clone_size: .
cdr3_aa: CASSFSIGTSGKGWGTDTQYF
cdr3_nt: TGTGCCAGCAGTTTCTCGATCGGGACTAGCGGGAAGGGGTGGGGCACAGATACGCAGTATTTT

d_call: .
v_call: TRBV29-1
j_call: TRBJ2-7
clone_size: .
cdr3_aa: CSVDLGSAYEQYF
cdr3_nt: TGCAGCGTTGATCTGGGATCGGCCTACGAGCAGTACTTC

d_call: .
v_call: TRBV20-1
j_call: TRBJ2-5
clone_size: .
cdr3_aa: CSARIPTPRETQYF
cdr3_nt: TGCAGTGCTAGAATACCCACGCCCCGAGAGACCCAGTACTTC

d_call: TRBD2
v_call: TRBV4-1
j_call: TRBJ2-1
clone_size: few
cdr3_aa: CASSQERKLAGVPLGNEQFF
cdr3_nt: TGCGCCAGCAGCCAAGAGAGAAAGCTAGCGGGTGTTCCCCTAGGCAATGAGCAGTTCTTC

d_call: TRBD1
v_call: TRBV7-8
j_call: TRBJ1-2
clone_size: many
cdr3_aa: CASSLAGDRGTYGYTF
cdr3_nt: TGTGCCAGCAGCTTAGCGGGGGACAGGGGTACCTATGGCTACACCTTC

d_call: .
v_call: TRBV25-1
j_call: TRBJ2-1
clone_size: few
cdr3_aa: CASSRRGRLYIDGQFF
cdr3_nt: TGTGCCAGCAGTCGGAGGGGCAGGCTATACATCGATGGGCAGTTCTTC

d_call: .
v_call: TRBV12-3/TRBV12-4
j_call: TRBJ2-4
clone_size: many
cdr3_aa: CASSPSGQVGSIQYF
cdr3_nt: TGTGCCAGCAGCCCCTCGGGGCAGGTGGGGAGCATTCAGTACTTC

d_call: TRBD2
v_call: TRBV9
j_call: TRBJ2-2
clone_size: .
cdr3_aa: CASSVATGGRELFF
cdr3_nt: TGTGCCAGCAGCGTAGCCACGGGGGGTCGGGAGCTGTTTTTT

d_call: .
v_call: TRBV5-6
j_call: TRBJ2-7
clone_size: .
cdr3_aa: CASRSGTKEQYF
cdr3_nt: TGTGCCAGCAGGTCCGGGACAAAGGAGCAGTACTTC

d_call: .
v_call: TRBV7-2
j_call: TRBJ2-5
clone_size: many
cdr3_aa: CASSLVTRKETQYF
cdr3_nt: TGTGCCAGCAGCTTAGTGACCCGAAAAGAGACCCAGTACTTC

d_call: .
v_call: TRBV6-5
j_call: TRBJ2-3
clone_size: many
cdr3_aa: CASSYGTPEIDTQYF
cdr3_nt: TGTGCCAGCAGTTACGGGACTCCAGAAATAGATACGCAGTATTTT

d_call: .
v_call: TRBV28
j_call: TRBJ1-1
clone_size: .
cdr3_aa: CASRDRRTNTEAFF
cdr3_nt: TGTGCCAGCAGAGACAGACGAACGAACACTGAAGCTTTCTTT

d_call: .
v_call: TRBV12-3/TRBV12-4
j_call: TRBJ2-4
clone_size: .
cdr3_aa: CASNGGQSKNIQYF
cdr3_nt: TGTGCCAGCAACGGGGGACAGTCCAAAAACATTCAGTACTTC

d_call: .
v_call: TRBV27
j_call: TRBJ1-2
clone_size: .
cdr3_aa: CASSSRPVGDGYTF
cdr3_nt: TGTGCCAGCAGTTCCCGCCCTGTCGGAGACGGCTACACCTTC

d_call: TRBD1
v_call: TRBV7-2
j_call: TRBJ1-5
clone_size: many
cdr3_aa: CASSLLDRVDQPQHF
cdr3_nt: TGTGCCAGCAGCCTGTTGGACAGGGTCGATCAGCCCCAGCATTTT

d_call: TRBD1
v_call: TRBV27
j_call: TRBJ1-5
clone_size: .
cdr3_aa: CASSLGTGAGQPQHF
cdr3_nt: TGTGCCAGCAGTTTAGGAACAGGGGCTGGTCAGCCCCAGCATTTT

d_call: .
v_call: TRBV7-6
j_call: TRBJ2-7
clone_size: .
cdr3_aa: CASSPAEESYEQYF
cdr3_nt: TGTGCCAGCAGCCCAGCAGAGGAGAGCTACGAGCAGTACTTC

d_call: .
v_call: TRBV7-8
j_call: TRBJ1-5
clone_size: .
cdr3_aa: CASSSMGGNQPQHF
cdr3_nt: TGTGCCAGCAGTTCAATGGGGGGCAATCAGCCCCAGCATTTT

d_call: .
v_call: TRBV7-2
j_call: TRBJ1-5
clone_size: .
cdr3_aa: CASNLAEVRTFNQPQHF
cdr3_nt: TGTGCCAGCAACTTAGCGGAGGTACGGACCTTCAATCAGCCCCAGCATTTT

d_call: .
v_call: TRBV5-5
j_call: TRBJ2-1
clone_size: .
cdr3_aa: CASSADARLFF
cdr3_nt: TGTGCCAGCAGTGCCGACGCCCGCCTGTTCTTC

d_call: TRBD1
v_call: TRBV9
j_call: TRBJ1-5
clone_size: .
cdr3_aa: CASSPGGAVQPQHF
cdr3_nt: TGTGCCAGCAGCCCAGGGGGGGCGGTTCAGCCCCAGCATTTT

d_call: .
v_call: TRBV19
j_call: TRBJ1-1
clone_size: .
cdr3_aa: CASSYANTEAFF
cdr3_nt: TGTGCCAGTAGTTACGCGAACACTGAAGCTTTCTTT

d_call: TRBD2
v_call: TRBV7-2
j_call: TRBJ2-2
clone_size: many
cdr3_aa: CASSLRGGDTGELFF
cdr3_nt: TGTGCCAGCAGCTTACGGGGGGGGGACACCGGGGAGCTGTTTTTT

d_call: .
v_call: TRBV6-1
j_call: TRBJ1-1
clone_size: .
cdr3_aa: CASIRASVMNTEAFF
cdr3_nt: TGTGCCAGCATTCGAGCCAGCGTGATGAACACTGAAGCTTTCTTT

d_call: .
v_call: TRBV27
j_call: TRBJ2-2
clone_size: few
cdr3_aa: CASSVRVNTGELFF
cdr3_nt: TGTGCCAGCAGTGTCAGGGTGAACACCGGGGAGCTGTTTTTT

d_call: TRBD2
v_call: TRBV11-2
j_call: TRBJ2-1
clone_size: .
cdr3_aa: CASSLGPGLAVNEQFF
cdr3_nt: TGTGCCAGCAGCTTAGGTCCGGGACTAGCCGTCAATGAGCAGTTCTTC

d_call: TRBD1
v_call: TRBV29-1
j_call: TRBJ2-7
clone_size: .
cdr3_aa: CSVEGQLDRGEYEQYF
cdr3_nt: TGCAGCGTTGAAGGTCAATTGGACAGGGGAGAATACGAGCAGTACTTC

d_call: .
v_call: TRBV5-4
j_call: TRBJ2-7
clone_size: few
cdr3_aa: CASSLGGTGRYEQYF
cdr3_nt: TGTGCCAGCAGCTTGGGTGGGACCGGGCGCTACGAGCAGTACTTC

d_call: .
v_call: TRBV12-3/TRBV12-4
j_call: TRBJ2-5
clone_size: .
cdr3_aa: CASSLIMVPQETQYF
cdr3_nt: TGTGCCAGCAGTTTGATCATGGTGCCCCAAGAGACCCAGTACTTC

d_call: TRBD2
v_call: TRBV5-5
j_call: TRBJ2-5
clone_size: .
cdr3_aa: CASSLEGLGGETQYF
cdr3_nt: TGTGCCAGCAGCTTGGAGGGACTAGGAGGAGAGACCCAGTACTTC

d_call: .
v_call: TRBV12-3/TRBV12-4
j_call: TRBJ2-3
clone_size: .
cdr3_aa: CASSSPAKKGTDTQYF
cdr3_nt: TGTGCCAGCAGTTCCCCGGCCAAGAAGGGCACAGATACGCAGTATTTT

d_call: TRBD2
v_call: TRBV7-2
j_call: TRBJ2-5
clone_size: many
cdr3_aa: CASSQTGLAGPVDQYF
cdr3_nt: TGTGCCAGCAGCCAGACGGGACTAGCGGGGCCTGTGGACCAGTACTTC

d_call: TRBD2
v_call: TRBV9
j_call: TRBJ2-1
clone_size: .
cdr3_aa: CASSVGLADNEQFF
cdr3_nt: TGTGCCAGCAGCGTAGGCCTAGCGGACAATGAGCAGTTCTTC

d_call: .
v_call: TRBV20-1
j_call: TRBJ2-7
clone_size: few
cdr3_aa: CSASFGSSYEQYF
cdr3_nt: TGCAGTGCTAGTTTTGGCAGCTCCTACGAGCAGTACTTC

d_call: .
v_call: TRBV6-1
j_call: TRBJ2-3
clone_size: few
cdr3_aa: CASSEEDYWAGRDTQYF
cdr3_nt: TGTGCCAGCAGTGAAGAAGACTATTGGGCGGGGCGGGATACGCAGTATTTT

d_call: .
v_call: TRBV7-6
j_call: TRBJ2-5
clone_size: .
cdr3_aa: CASSRGKGRQETQYF
cdr3_nt: TGTGCCAGCAGCAGGGGGAAAGGACGGCAAGAGACCCAGTACTTC

d_call: .
v_call: TRBV5-4
j_call: TRBJ1-1
clone_size: .
cdr3_aa: CASSLPSYTPNTEAFF
cdr3_nt: TGTGCCAGCAGCCTCCCCTCCTACACTCCGAACACTGAAGCTTTCTTT

d_call: .
v_call: TRBV7-2
j_call: TRBJ2-7
clone_size: few
cdr3_aa: CASSFSDTNYEQYF
cdr3_nt: TGTGCCAGCAGCTTTTCGGACACCAACTACGAGCAGTACTTC

d_call: TRBD2
v_call: TRBV7-9
j_call: TRBJ2-2
clone_size: few
cdr3_aa: CASPRDSGGRDTGELFF
cdr3_nt: TGTGCCAGCCCCCGTGATAGCGGGGGTCGCGACACCGGGGAGCTGTTTTTT

d_call: .
v_call: TRBV29-1
j_call: TRBJ1-2
clone_size: .
cdr3_aa: CSVENGREYGYTF
cdr3_nt: TGCAGCGTTGAAAATGGCAGGGAATATGGCTACACCTTC